Following are 18 T cell receptor beta chains from one sample sequenced in a study of cytomegalovirus exposure and HLA in healthy donors. 13 Jbeta primers and 60 Vbeta primers were used for the PCR. Here immunoSEQ multiplex PCR was the method, and the copy in TCRdb shows in-frame clones only, minus some. Of roughly 150,000 clones in the sample, roughly 85% were seen once. The sequenced material came from PBMCs. The receptor source for this set is a male donor in good health and CMV-seronegative.

The J gene is TRBJ2-5, the V gene TRBV6-4, with 9 bases aligning to TRBD2. V was pared by 2 bases and J by 5 bases, with 6 bases of the junction left unmatched. This CDR3 has 15 residues. The germline CDR1 and CDR2 sequences are MRHNA and SNTAGT. The CDR3 is CASSDTAGGGETQYF. CDR3 coding DNA: TGTGCCAGCAGTGACACAGCGGGGGGCGGTGAGACCCAGTACTTC.

The V call is TRBV25-1, the J call TRBJ2-7; unclear D gene. V lost 0 bases to trimming and J lost 3 bases, with 12 bases between them. Germline V gene sequence: CDR1 MGHDK, CDR2 SYGVNS. The CDR3 consists of 15 residues. The CDR3 nucleotides are TGTGCCAGCAGTGAATACCGCCCTGGGCACTACGAGCAGTACTTC. Its protein is CASSEYRPGHYEQYF.

This clone was found once. This chain uses TRBV5-5 with TRBJ1-2; the D gene is possibly TRBD1 (5 bases). Germline CDR1 SGHKS, CDR2 YYEKEE (reference sequence). This CDR3 has 16 amino acids. Trimming left V 4 bases short and J 4 bases short, with 20 bases between. The CDR3: CASSQAGSNRIYGYTF. DNA for the CDR3: TGTGCCAGCAGCCAAGCGGGGTCGAACAGGATCTATGGCTACACCTTC. The complete variable domain, with remaining parts taken from reference TRBV5-5 and TRBJ1-2, reads DAGVTQSPTHLIKTRGQQVTLRCSPISGHKSVSWYQQVLGQGPQFIFQYYEKEERGRGNFPDRFSARQFPNYSSELNVNALLLGDSALYLCASSQAGSNRIYGYTFGSGTRLTVV.

This clone was recorded once. This chain uses TRBV6-5 with TRBJ1-2; no clear D. There are 15 residues in the CDR3. In germline, CDR1 is MNHEY, CDR2 SVGAGI. V lost 0 bases to trimming and J lost 4 bases, with 12 bases between them. CDR3 sequence (DNA): TGTGCCAGCAGTTACTCCTTAAAGTCGGTCTATGGCTACACCTTC. It is translated as CASSYSLKSVYGYTF.

This clone was counted once. This rearrangement joins TRBV30 to TRBJ1-2, with 10 positions matching TRBD1. The CDR3 runs to 14 residues. Per germline, CDR1 GTSNPN and CDR2 SVGIG (reference sequence). V lost 3 bases, J lost 8 bases, and 9 bases stayed unmatched. CDR3: CAWSARQGAWGYTF. CDR3 nucleotides: TGTGCCTGGAGCGCACGACAGGGGGCCTGGGGCTACACCTTC.

This clone was recorded a few times. The rearrangement joins TRBV30 to TRBJ1-6; TRBD1 aligns across 7 bases. The CDR3 extends over 14 amino acids. Germline values: CDR1 GTSNPN, CDR2 SVGIG (reference sequence). The ends lost 3 bases at V and 7 bases at J; junction bases unmatched: 6. This CDR3 reads CAWSAGTENSPLHF. The CDR3, as DNA: TGTGCCTGGAGCGCCGGGACAGAAAATTCACCCCTCCACTTT.

This clone was seen a handful of times. This chain joins TRBV19 and TRBJ2-1, with TRBD2 identical over 11 bases. J lost 4 bases, V lost 3 bases, and 5 bases had no gene match. The CDR3 extends over 16 amino acids. Per the germline V gene, CDR1 is LNHDA and CDR2 is SQIVND (reference sequence). CDR3 in DNA: TGTGCCAGTAGTATTAGCGGGACTAGCGGTTACAATGAGCAGTTCTTC. It specifies CASSISGTSGYNEQFF.

The chain uses TRBV5-8 and TRBJ2-1; D remains ambiguous. The CDR3 is made up of 14 amino acids. Germline V gene data show CDR1 as SGHTS and CDR2 as YDEGEE. The V and J ends lost 5 bases and 7 bases respectively, with 16 bases between them. As DNA, the CDR3 is TGTGCCAGCAGTAACAAAGAAGTATGGAATGAGCAGTTCTTC. This codes for CASSNKEVWNEQFF. Complete variable domain (other parts from reference TRBV5-8 and TRBJ2-1): EAGVTQSPTHLIKTRGQQATLRCSPISGHTSVYWYQQALGLGLQFLLWYDEGEERNRGNFPPRFSGRQFPNYSSELNVNALELEDSALYLCASSNKEVWNEQFFGPGTRLTVL.

This CDR3 reads CASSSTGWTEAFF. The CDR3 DNA reads as TGTGCCAGCAGCTCGACAGGGTGGACTGAAGCTTTCTTT. The rearrangement uses TRBV7-3 and TRBJ1-1, with 7 positions matching TRBD1. V shed 4 bases, J shed 5 bases, and the junction held 4 bases outside the gene matches. Germline CDR1 and CDR2: SGHTA and FQGTGA. CDR3 length: 13 residues.

The chain links TRBV5-4 to TRBJ2-1; 7 nucleotides align to TRBD2. This CDR3 spans 13 amino acids. Germline-derived CDR1 and CDR2 are SGHNT and YYREEE (reference sequence). V lost 4 bases and J lost 8; bases outside the gene matches: 6. The chain's CDR3 is CASSTGRRDEQFF. CDR3 DNA sequence: TGTGCCAGCAGCACCGGGAGGCGGGATGAGCAGTTCTTC.

The chain employs TRBV6-6 and TRBJ1-1; no firm D call. The CDR3 contains 14 residues. Trimming removed 4 bases at V and 6 bases at J, with 15 bases between. Germline V lookup: CDR1 MNHNY, CDR2 SVGAGI (reference sequence). The CDR3 bases are TGTGCCAGCAGTTCCAGCGGTGGGTATCCTGAAGCTTTCTTT. As protein: CASSSSGGYPEAFF.

The chain joins TRBV5-1 to TRBJ2-5; no definite D call. Germline V gives CDR1 SGHRS, CDR2 YFSETQ. The CDR3 totals 14 residues. The V end lost 2 bases, the J end lost 1 base, and 9 bases lay between the germline ends. CDR3 region: CASSFSETQETQYF. Written as DNA, the CDR3 is TGCGCCAGCAGCTTCAGCGAAACCCAAGAGACCCAGTACTTC.

The genes are TRBV9 and TRBJ1-3; weak D call: TRBD1 (5 bases). Germline loops: CDR1 SGDLS, CDR2 YYNGEE. V was clipped by 4 bases and J by 4 bases, with 18 bases between them. The CDR3 sequence is 16 residues long. The CDR3 reads CASSPSPRVIGNTIYF. The CDR3 DNA reads as TGTGCCAGCAGCCCGTCCCCCAGGGTTATCGGAAACACCATATATTTT.

This clone was observed a single time. The V call is TRBV15, the J call TRBJ1-1; 10 nucleotides align to TRBD1. V lost 5 bases to trimming and J lost 7 bases; unmatched junction nucleotides: 7. Germline V gene data show CDR1 as LNHNV and CDR2 as YYDKDF (reference sequence). The CDR3 is 14 amino acids. CDR3 loop: CATSPDRGPGEAFF. DNA of the CDR3: TGTGCCACCAGCCCAGACAGGGGGCCGGGTGAAGCTTTCTTT.

The genes are TRBV6-1 and TRBJ1-2, with 8 nucleotides matching TRBD1. The CDR3 is 17 residues long. The germline V gene encodes CDR1 MNHNS and CDR2 SASEGT. The junction had 17 bases not matched to a gene; V was cut back by 4 bases and J by 7 bases. This CDR3 is CASSVRTGSSPSIGYTF. As DNA, the CDR3 is TGTGCCAGCAGTGTCCGGACAGGGTCGTCCCCCTCGATTGGCTACACCTTC.

The chain carries TRBV7-3 and TRBJ2-5; TRBD2 matches at 8 bases. CDR3 size: 15 residues. With 5 bases clipped from V and 4 bases from J, the junction kept 9 bases outside the gene matches. Germline V gene lookup returns CDR1 SGHTA and CDR2 FQGTGA. The CDR3 nucleotides read TGTGCCAGCAGCCCGGGACTAGGGGGGCGAGAGACCCAGTACTTC. It specifies CASSPGLGGRETQYF. Full variable domain (missing parts from reference TRBV7-3 and TRBJ2-5): GAGVSQTPSNKVTEKGKYVELRCDPISGHTALYWYRQSLGQGPEFLIYFQGTGAADDSGLPNDRFFAVRPEGSVSTLKIQRTERGDSAVYLCASSPGLGGRETQYFGPGTRLLVL.

The V call is TRBV4-1, the J call TRBJ1-5; D is perhaps TRBD1 (5 bases). The CDR3 spans 18 residues. CDR1 and CDR2 (germline): MGHRA, YSYEKL. V lost 0 bases, J lost 2 bases, and 17 bases lay in between. The CDR3 loop is CASSQDADGGAGNQPQHF. The CDR3 DNA reads TGCGCCAGCAGCCAAGATGCCGATGGAGGGGCGGGCAATCAGCCCCAGCATTTT.

This clone was seen a few times. V and J are TRBV2 and TRBJ1-5, with no clear D. CDR3 length equals 12 residues. Trimming pared 5 bases from V and 6 bases from J, leaving 8 bases between. Germline lookup yields CDR1 SNHLY and CDR2 FYNNEI. CDR3 residues: CASSFPVQPQHF. Here the CDR3 DNA reads TGTGCCAGCAGTTTTCCAGTTCAGCCCCAGCATTTT.